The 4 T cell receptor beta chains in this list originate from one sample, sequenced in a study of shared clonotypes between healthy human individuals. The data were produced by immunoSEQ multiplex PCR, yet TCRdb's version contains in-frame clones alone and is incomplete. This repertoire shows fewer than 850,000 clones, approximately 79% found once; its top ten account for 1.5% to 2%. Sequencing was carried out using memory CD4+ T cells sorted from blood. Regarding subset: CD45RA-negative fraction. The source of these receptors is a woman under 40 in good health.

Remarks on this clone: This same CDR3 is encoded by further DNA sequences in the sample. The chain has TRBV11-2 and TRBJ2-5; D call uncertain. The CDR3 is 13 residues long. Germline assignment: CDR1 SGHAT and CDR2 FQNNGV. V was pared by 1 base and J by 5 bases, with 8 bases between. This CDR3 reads CASSLGTGETQYF. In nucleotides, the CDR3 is TGTGCCAGCAGCTTAGGAACTGGGGAGACCCAGTACTTC.

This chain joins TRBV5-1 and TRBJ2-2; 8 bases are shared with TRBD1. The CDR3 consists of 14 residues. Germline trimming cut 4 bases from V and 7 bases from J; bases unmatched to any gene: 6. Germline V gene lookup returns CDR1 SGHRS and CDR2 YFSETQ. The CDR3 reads CASSIGTGGGELFF. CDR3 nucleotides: TGCGCCAGCAGCATCGGGACAGGAGGCGGGGAGCTGTTTTTT.

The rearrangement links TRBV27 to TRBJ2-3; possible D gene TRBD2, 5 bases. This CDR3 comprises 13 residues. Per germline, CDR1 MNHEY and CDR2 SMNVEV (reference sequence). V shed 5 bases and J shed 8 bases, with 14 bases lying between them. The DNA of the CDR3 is TGTGCCAGCAGTGGTTCGGGGATTCCTACGCAGTATTTT. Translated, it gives CASSGSGIPTQYF.

The CDR3 DNA sequence: TGTGCCACCTCAGGGACGGGCAATCAGCCCCAGCATTTT. It translates to CATSGTGNQPQHF. The chain is built from TRBV19 and TRBJ1-5, with D perhaps matching TRBD1 (5 bases). Looked up from germline, CDR1 is LNHDA and CDR2 is SQIVND (reference sequence). There are 13 residues in the CDR3. Trimming took off 10 bases at V and 2 bases at J, with 12 bases between the two ends.